The sequence of this TCR beta chain was determined in a study of blood T cell repertoires in COVID-19. Study summary: Sites across the United States, Italy and Spain contributed samples from acute and convalescent COVID-19. PBMCs, B-cell-depleted T cells, or T cells were the source of the cDNA or gDNA that made up the material.

Germline CDR1 reads LNHNV; CDR2 reads YYDKDF (reference sequence). Trimming pared 0 bases from V and 1 base from J, leaving 3 bases between. There are 13 residues in the CDR3. Profiled with immunoSEQ multiplex PCR; TCRdb holds only in-frame clones, not every one. The data show approximately 200,000 clones, with 80% to 85% seen just once and 7.5% held by the top ten. Individuals aged about 18 to 89 years were recruited from approximately 24 US areas. Recovered status in Cohort 3 required two negative PCRs, clearance, or symptom resolution. This clonotype was obtained from a man aged 35 to 55 who had recovered from COVID-19. What was sequenced was PBMCs or T cells enriched from blood (not recorded which). The chain links TRBV15 to TRBJ1-1; the D is unclear. The CDR3 is CATSRERNTEAFF. As DNA, the CDR3 is TGTGCCACCAGCAGAGAGAGGAACACTGAAGCTTTCTTT.